This section outlines one T cell receptor beta chain sequence together with its context. Its antigen is not identified. This entry comes from a study of vaccination effects on CD4 cells after COVID-19. The overall study: Post-vaccine specimens arrived a median 72 days past the second dose.

Generated by immunoSEQ multiplex PCR, the TCRdb table keeps only in-frame clones and is missing some. The table records 11,000 to 15,000 clones, around three quarters of them present only once. Antigen-specific CD4+ T cells were first expanded with viral peptide pools by the ViraFEST assay and only then sequenced. Isolation of CD4+ T cells took place after 10 days of culture. SARS-CoV-2 infection was confirmed by PCR in the person between March and December 2020. Each participant was given two doses of one vaccine (BNT162b2 or mRNA-1273). Half of the medium was exchanged for IL-2 medium on both days 3 and 7. The ends lost 1 base at V and 2 bases at J; junction bases unmatched: 2. CDR1 SEHNR and CDR2 FQNEAQ come from the germline V gene (reference sequence). The CDR3 is made up of 15 amino acids.

Material: CD4+ T cells from PBMCs cultured with SARS-CoV-2 spike peptides, obtained after COVID-19 vaccination. This receptor was obtained from a human donor who had a prior SARS-CoV-2 infection. V and J are TRBV7-9 and TRBJ2-1, with 7 bases fitting TRBD1. The CDR3 bases are TGTGCCAGCAGCTTAGATCAGGGGGCCTACAATGAGCAGTTCTTC. Its protein is CASSLDQGAYNEQFF.